A selection of T cell receptor beta chains follows, all from one sample in a study of T cells after yellow fever vaccination. In TCRdb, the 5' RACE reads were re-called with MiXCR into one record per CDR3 protein. The sample lists some 250,000 distinct CDR3 sequences, 6% to 7.5% occurring once. This specimen consisted of CD4+ T cells sorted from PBMCs, obtained 15 days after the yellow fever booster vaccination. The receptors originated from a man younger than 45 who received the YFV17D yellow fever vaccine. CDR3s include the opening cysteine and the closing phenylalanine or tryptophan. A D gene is named only where the DNA matches it firmly. The size of a clone is reported for some rows only, either as once, few or many, or as a class for expanded clones.

TRBJ2-3 | - | TRBD2 | TRBV4-2 | TGTGCCAGCAGCCATCTTTCGGGGACTAGCGGGTCGGCTAGCACAGATACGCAGTATTTT | CASSHLSGTSGSASTDTQYF
TRBJ2-5 | many | - | TRBV5-5 | TGTGCCAGCAGCTTACGGGTAGCGGCGGAGACCCAGTACTTC | CASSLRVAAETQYF
TRBJ2-1 | few | - | TRBV11-1 | TGTGCCAGCAGCTTAACTGCGGGACTTGAGCAGTTCTTC | CASSLTAGLEQFF
TRBJ1-2 | many | - | TRBV12-3/TRBV12-4 | TGTGCCAGTTTTCAATCCGGGACGCCTGGCTACACCTTC | CASFQSGTPGYTF
TRBJ2-7 | - | TRBD1 | TRBV5-1 | TGCGCCAGCAGGAGGGACAGCCGGGAGCAGTACTTC | CASRRDSREQYF
TRBJ2-1 | many | - | TRBV6-5 | TGTGCCAGCAGTTACCCCCGCCAAGGGGGGACTAACAATGAGCAGTTCTTC | CASSYPRQGGTNNEQFF
TRBJ2-2 | - | TRBD1 | TRBV19 | TGTGCCAGTAGTGCTCAGGGGGTCACCGGGGAGCTGTTTTTT | CASSAQGVTGELFF
TRBJ2-1 | many | - | TRBV20-1 | TGCAGTGCCCGTGGCTCGTTTTACAATGAGCAGTTCTTC | CSARGSFYNEQFF
TRBJ2-5 | many | - | TRBV7-9 | TGTGCCAGCGGAACAGGGAACGAATACTTC | CASGTGNEYF
TRBJ1-2 | few | - | TRBV7-9 | TGTGCCAGCAGCCCCCGGGACGGACGCGGCTACACCTTC | CASSPRDGRGYTF
TRBJ2-1 | few | - | TRBV20-1 | TGCAGTGCTAGCGGGCGAAAGTACAATGAGCAGTTCTTC | CSASGRKYNEQFF
TRBJ2-3 | few | TRBD1 | TRBV7-9 | TGTGCCAGCCAGGGGGCAGATACGCAGTATTTT | CASQGADTQYF
TRBJ2-1 | - | - | TRBV4-2 | TGTGCCAGCAGCCAAGATCAATGGCGGGCGAACGCCAAGGAGCAGTTCTTC | CASSQDQWRANAKEQFF
TRBJ2-1 | - | TRBD2 | TRBV2 | TGTGCCAGCAGTGAAGGGCTAGCGGGAGTCAATGAGCAGTTCTTC | CASSEGLAGVNEQFF
TRBJ2-7 | - | TRBD2 | TRBV14 | TGTGCCAGCAGCCAACAGGGGCTAGCGGGAGCCTACTACGAGCAGTACTTC | CASSQQGLAGAYYEQYF
TRBJ2-5 | few | TRBD2 | TRBV6-5 | TGTGCCAGCAGTTACCCCGGGGTAGCGGGAAGGAAGGAGACCCAGTACTTC | CASSYPGVAGRKETQYF
TRBJ2-3 | few | TRBD2 | TRBV6-2/TRBV6-3 | TGTGCCAGCAGTTACTCTCCTAGCGGTTCCACAGATACGCAGTATTTT | CASSYSPSGSTDTQYF
TRBJ2-3 | few | - | TRBV5-1 | TGCGCCAGCAGCAGGACTTTAGATACGCAGTATTTT | CASSRTLDTQYF
TRBJ2-7 | - | TRBD1 | TRBV18 | TGTGCCAGCTCACCAGACAGGGACGTGCAGCAGTACTTC | CASSPDRDVQQYF
TRBJ2-1 | few | - | TRBV5-1 | TGCGCCAGCAGCTTCGATCCAGGGGGGGAGGACAATGAGCAGTTCTTC | CASSFDPGGEDNEQFF
TRBJ2-3 | few | - | TRBV27 | TGTGCCAGCAGTTTGCTAGGACAGATCACAGATACGCAGTATTTT | CASSLLGQITDTQYF
TRBJ2-3 | - | - | TRBV15 | TGTGCCACCAGCAGAGGAGACCAGGGGTGGCCTACAGATACGCAGTATTTT | CATSRGDQGWPTDTQYF
TRBJ2-3 | few | - | TRBV7-2 | TGTGCCAGCAGCGCCTTCCCCACAGATACGCAGTATTTT | CASSAFPTDTQYF
TRBJ2-7 | many | - | TRBV28 | TGTGCCACCACCCCCAGCAGGCTCTACGAGCAGTACTTC | CATTPSRLYEQYF
TRBJ2-2 | few | - | TRBV24-1 | TGTGCCACCAGTGGACGGGGGATCACCGGGGAGCTGTTTTTT | CATSGRGITGELFF
TRBJ2-7 | few | - | TRBV15 | TGTGCCGCGACACGGACCTCCCTCGGGTTAGCCCGGAAAAACGAGCAGTACTTC | CAATRTSLGLARKNEQYF
TRBJ2-2 | few | - | TRBV24-1 | TGTGCCACCAGTGAATTTGACTCAACCGGGGAGCTGTTTTTT | CATSEFDSTGELFF
TRBJ2-3 | - | TRBD1 | TRBV20-1 | TGCAGTGCCAAGCAACAGGGGGCTTCCACAGATACGCAGTATTTT | CSAKQQGASTDTQYF
TRBJ1-6 | few | - | TRBV20-1 | TGCAGGAAGGGACCGTTTAATTCACCCCTCCACTTT | CRKGPFNSPLHF
TRBJ2-3 | many | - | TRBV28 | TGTGCCAGCTTCGATACGCAGTATTTT | CASFDTQYF
TRBJ2-1 | - | - | TRBV3-1 | TGTGCCAGCAGCCGAGCGAACGTACTTCCGGAGCAGTTCTTC | CASSRANVLPEQFF
TRBJ2-3 | many | - | TRBV18 | TGTGCCAGCTCACCACCACGGCCCAGTAGCACAGATACGCAGTATTTT | CASSPPRPSSTDTQYF
TRBJ2-1 | - | - | TRBV19 | TGTGCCAGTAGTAAGCTGGTAAGCAATGAGCAGTTCTTC | CASSKLVSNEQFF
TRBJ1-1 | - | TRBD1 | TRBV19 | TGTGCCAGTAGCGTGGATACAGGGGCTTACACTGAAGCTTTCTTT | CASSVDTGAYTEAFF
TRBJ2-5 | - | - | TRBV27 | TGTGCCAGCAGTTTAATCCTAGCGTCTCAAGAGACCCAGTACTTC | CASSLILASQETQYF
TRBJ2-3 | many | - | TRBV7-2 | TGTGCCAGCAGTATAACTAGCACAGATACGCAGTATTTT | CASSITSTDTQYF
TRBJ2-5 | - | TRBD2 | TRBV6-1 | TGTGCCAGCAGGGCCGGGACTAGCGCTCTGGAGACCCAGTACTTC | CASRAGTSALETQYF
TRBJ2-3 | - | - | TRBV5-4 | TGTGCCAGCAGCTTGGGACTGCTCGTAAACACAGATACGCAGTATTTT | CASSLGLLVNTDTQYF
TRBJ2-7 | - | TRBD2 | TRBV9 | TGTGCCAGCAGCGGGACTAGCGGGGCCTACGAGCAGTACTTC | CASSGTSGAYEQYF
TRBJ2-3 | few | TRBD2 | TRBV7-2 | TGTGCCAGCAGCTTATTCAGCGGGAGCATAGATACGCAGTATTTT | CASSLFSGSIDTQYF
TRBJ2-3 | few | - | TRBV28 | TGTGCCAGCACCGACTCGGCAAACGGGGATACGCAGTATTTT | CASTDSANGDTQYF
TRBJ1-1 | - | - | TRBV29-1 | TGCAGCGTTGTTGGGGGACCAGTAGCTGGAGCTTTCTTT | CSVVGGPVAGAFF
TRBJ1-6 | few | - | TRBV5-6 | TGTGCCAGCAGGAGGCGACGGACTGACGGTTCACCCCTCCACTTT | CASRRRRTDGSPLHF
TRBJ2-4 | many | - | TRBV24-1 | TGTGCCACCAGTGGCCCTCATAACATTCAGTACTTC | CATSGPHNIQYF
TRBJ2-7 | many | TRBD2 | TRBV29-1 | TGCAGCGTGGGGAGACTAGCGGGGGAGCAGTACTTC | CSVGRLAGEQYF
TRBJ2-1 | many | - | TRBV20-1 | TGCAGTGCGACGCAGAGTGGCAGGAGGTACAATGAGCAGTTCTTC | CSATQSGRRYNEQFF
TRBJ2-1 | - | TRBD2 | TRBV6-5 | TGTGCCAGCAGTTACCAGGGAGGGCGGGACAATGAGCAGTTCTTC | CASSYQGGRDNEQFF
TRBJ2-3 | many | TRBD2 | TRBV7-9 | TGTGCCAGCAGCTTCTCGGGACTAGGGCCCTATAATACGCAGTATTTT | CASSFSGLGPYNTQYF
TRBJ2-5 | few | - | TRBV20-1 | TGCAGTGCTAGAACGGGACCTAAAGAGACCCAGTACTTC | CSARTGPKETQYF
TRBJ2-7 | few | - | TRBV20-1 | TGCAGTGCTAGAGAATCAACAGAGGAGCAGTACTTC | CSARESTEEQYF
TRBJ1-5 | many | - | TRBV5-6 | TGTGCCAGCAGCTTGAGGAATCCCGGGAATCAGCCCCAGCATTTT | CASSLRNPGNQPQHF
TRBJ2-5 | few | TRBD1 | TRBV5-4 | TGTGCCAGCAGCCCCGGACAGGCGACTAAAGAGACCCAGTACTTC | CASSPGQATKETQYF
TRBJ2-1 | - | TRBD1 | TRBV24-1 | TGTGCCACCAGTACCACAGGGGTTAGGAGAAATGAGCAGTTCTTC | CATSTTGVRRNEQFF
TRBJ2-7 | many | - | TRBV7-2 | TGTGCCAGCAGCGTCGTGGAGGGACCTTACGAGCAGTACTTC | CASSVVEGPYEQYF
TRBJ2-2 | - | TRBD1 | TRBV7-9 | TGTGCCAGCAGCTCCGGGACAGACCTCACCGGGGAGCTGTTTTTT | CASSSGTDLTGELFF
TRBJ2-1 | - | - | TRBV5-6 | TGTGCCAGCAGCTTGCGACGGAATGAGCAGTTCTTC | CASSLRRNEQFF
TRBJ2-7 | few | TRBD2 | TRBV20-1 | TGCAGTGCGATAGCGGGAAAACTCGAGCAGTACTTC | CSAIAGKLEQYF
TRBJ2-7 | many | TRBD2 | TRBV6-5 | TGTGCCAGCTCCCTAGCGGGTCCCTCCTCCCCCGAGCAGTACTTC | CASSLAGPSSPEQYF